The 24 T cell receptor beta chains below come from one sample, sequenced in a study of T cells in Graves' hyperthyroidism and ophthalmopathy. RNA transcripts yielded amplified TCR beta CDR3 regions. Carried out on the TCR CDR3, a first-round RT-PCR used the HTBI primer set. One entry per CDR3 protein results from TCRdb running MiXCR on the multiplex PCR reads. The data contain hundreds of thousands of distinct CDR3 sequences, approximately 14% of them singletons. The material sequenced was blood. These receptors came from a woman between 45 and 65 years old with Graves' ophthalmopathy.

This clonotype was counted only a few times. V is TRBV5-1 and J is TRBJ1-1; TRBD1 matches at 9 bases. Germline CDR1 and CDR2: SGHRS and YFSETQ. With V trimmed by 0 bases and J by 5 bases, 5 bases remained unmatched. This CDR3 has 15 amino acids. In DNA form, the CDR3 reads TGCGCCAGCAGCTTGGTCGGGACAGGGTTTACTGAAGCTTTCTTT. It encodes CASSLVGTGFTEAFF.

Many counts were recorded for this clonotype. The chain joins TRBV28 to TRBJ1-1, with D tentatively TRBD1 (5 bases). CDR3 length: 14 amino acids. Trimming pared 4 bases from V and 9 bases from J, leaving 18 bases between. Germline assignment: CDR1 MDHEN and CDR2 SYDVKM. DNA for the CDR3: TGTGCCAGCAGTTCTGCCAATCTGGGGGGAAAAGCTTTCTTT. This encodes CASSSANLGGKAFF.

The sample holds many counts of this clonotype. This rearrangement joins TRBV12-3 or TRBV12-4 to TRBJ1-2; no clear D. This CDR3 is 18 amino acids long. Between the trimmed V and J ends, which lost 0 bases and 2 bases, there was a span of 19 bases. CDR3 in DNA: TGTGCCAGCAGTTTAGCGCTAGGCCTGATAGTCGCAAACTATGGCTACACCTTC. Translating it yields CASSLALGLIVANYGYTF.

The sample holds many counts of this clonotype. The chain recombines TRBV7-9 with TRBJ2-1; 9 bases match TRBD2. Germline CDR1 SEHNR, CDR2 FQNEAQ (reference sequence). CDR3 length equals 15 residues. V trimming: 5 bases; J trimming: 8 bases; junction bases outside the gene matches: 10. The CDR3 here is CASSLPSGRSHEQFF. The CDR3 DNA reads TGTGCCAGCAGCCTCCCCAGCGGGAGGTCCCATGAGCAGTTCTTC.

This clonotype came up a few times. The chain carries TRBV6-5 and TRBJ2-5; no definite D call. In germline, CDR1 is MNHEY, CDR2 SVGAGI. The CDR3 totals 14 residues. V was clipped by 2 bases and J by 2 bases, with 9 bases between them. CDR3 coding DNA: TGTGCCAGCAGTTACGGGTCACCACAAGAGACCCAGTACTTC. It specifies CASSYGSPQETQYF.

This clonotype has at least ten counts. This sequence joins TRBV28 and TRBJ2-1; 8 bases fit TRBD1. Per germline, CDR1 MDHEN and CDR2 SYDVKM. The CDR3 has 16 residues. V gave up 1 base and J gave up 6 bases; unmatched junction bases: 8. In DNA, the CDR3 is TGTGCCAGCAGTTTATATCACCAGGGGGCAGGCAATGAGCAGTTCTTC. It translates to CASSLYHQGAGNEQFF.

This clonotype was counted between two and nine times. The DNA for the CDR3 is TGTGCCAGTAGTATAGTTTCGGGAGAGGTCTACGAGCAGTACTTC. Translating gives CASSIVSGEVYEQYF. V and J are TRBV19 and TRBJ2-7, with D perhaps TRBD2 (6 bases). Trimming cost V 1 base and J 3 bases, with 13 bases left between them. Looked up from germline, CDR1 is LNHDA and CDR2 is SQIVND (reference sequence). The CDR3 covers 15 residues.

This clonotype occurred many times. The chain links TRBV29-1 to TRBJ2-2; no clear D. CDR3 length equals 13 residues. Germline lookup yields CDR1 SQVTM and CDR2 ANQGSEA. Trimming left V 5 bases short and J 4 bases short, with 11 bases between. In DNA, the CDR3 is TGCAGCGTTAAATCCGTTGGCACCGGGGAGCTGTTTTTT. It is translated as CSVKSVGTGELFF.

This clonotype was counted many times. The chain has TRBV6-2 or TRBV6-3 and TRBJ1-2; D uncertain. Trimming removed 0 bases at V and 5 bases at J, with 10 bases between. The CDR3 has 14 residues. Looked up from germline, CDR1 is MNHEY and CDR2 is SVGEGT. CDR3 sequence (DNA): TGTGCCAGCAGTTACTCGAGGCAGTCGTATGGCTACACCTTC. It translates to CASSYSRQSYGYTF.

This clonotype was picked up a small number of times. The J gene is TRBJ2-4, the V gene TRBV12-3 or TRBV12-4, with TRBD1 matching 7 bases. The CDR3 runs to 16 residues. Trimming at V came to 7 bases and at J to 0 bases, leaving 9 bases not matched to a gene. The CDR3 DNA reads as TGTGCCAGCAAACGTTTAGGGGGCGTAGCCAAAAACATTCAGTACTTC. The encoded protein is CASKRLGGVAKNIQYF.

This chain's CDR3 is CAISEEAAQTAYEQYF. CDR3 sequence (DNA): TGTGCCATCAGTGAGGAGGCGGCACAGACGGCCTACGAGCAGTACTTC. The chain carries TRBV10-3 and TRBJ2-7; D is unclear. This CDR3 spans 16 amino acids. V lost 2 bases, J lost 2 bases, and 16 bases lay in between. Germline CDR1 ENHRY, CDR2 SYGVKD.

This clonotype has a handful of counts. The chain employs TRBV5-8 and TRBJ2-7, with 13 positions matching TRBD2. Germline V gene lookup returns CDR1 SGHTS and CDR2 YDEGEE. Losses at the gene ends were 9 bases for V and 7 bases for J; bases not matched to a gene: 22. The CDR3 length is 18 residues. CDR3: CATMWGFHRTSGRGEQYF. Written as DNA, the CDR3 is TGTGCCACCATGTGGGGATTTCACAGGACTAGCGGGAGAGGAGAGCAGTACTTC.

This clonotype has more than one count but fewer than ten. The CDR3, as DNA: TGTGCCATCGGTATAGGGGATCACACTGAAGCTTTCTTT. Protein: CAIGIGDHTEAFF. The gene calls are TRBV10-3 and TRBJ1-1; the D gene is possibly TRBD1 (5 bases). The CDR3 contains 13 residues. V dropped 8 bases and J dropped 3 bases, with 13 bases sitting between them. Germline lookup yields CDR1 ENHRY and CDR2 SYGVKD.

The table lists this clonotype with many counts. The chain uses TRBV27 and TRBJ2-7; perhaps TRBD2 as D (5 bases). Germline CDR1 reads MNHEY; CDR2 reads SMNVEV (reference sequence). Trimming cost V 6 bases and J 4 bases, with 19 bases left between them. This CDR3 is 15 amino acids long. The CDR3 DNA follows: TGTGCCAGCAGACCTTTTCAAGCGGAGCCTTACGAGCAGTACTTC. Translating it yields CASRPFQAEPYEQYF.

As to this clonotype: A much larger clone differs from this one at a single base, so this may be a read error. V usage is TRBV5-6 and J usage is TRBJ2-7, with 10 bases lining up with TRBD2. After removal of 3 bases from V and 7 bases from J, the junction contained 10 bases not matched to a gene. CDR3 length: 15 residues. Germline lookup yields CDR1 SGHDT and CDR2 YYEEEE. CDR3 protein: CASSSASGSSNEQYF. CDR3 bases: TGTGCCAGCAGCTCTGCTAGCGGGAGCTCCAATGAGCAGTACTTC.

The sample holds many counts of this clonotype. The gene calls are TRBV24-1 and TRBJ2-3, with TRBD1 identical over 11 bases. V lost 3 bases to trimming and J lost 5 bases; unmatched junction nucleotides: 6. This CDR3 is 16 amino acids long. From germline, CDR1 is KGHDR and CDR2 SFDVKD. As DNA, the CDR3 is TGTGCCACCAGTGATCCAGGGACAGGGGGTATAGATACGCAGTATTTT. It specifies CATSDPGTGGIDTQYF.

The chain uses TRBV19 and TRBJ2-7; 9 nucleotides line up with TRBD2. In germline, CDR1 is LNHDA, CDR2 SQIVND (reference sequence). The CDR3 has 14 residues. J was trimmed by 3 bases and V by 1 base; bases with no gene match: 1. In DNA form, the CDR3 reads TGTGCCAGTAGTATAGGACTAGCGGACTACGAGCAGTACTTC. Protein product: CASSIGLADYEQYF.

The V and J genes are TRBV18 and TRBJ1-1; tentatively, D is TRBD1 (6 bases). Germline V gene sequence: CDR1 KGHSH, CDR2 LQKENI. V was shortened by 6 bases and J by 8 bases, with 22 bases between the two germline ends. The CDR3 is 15 residues long. The CDR3 here is CASSRKNPSTGEAFF. The CDR3 DNA reads TGTGCCAGCTCCCGAAAAAACCCCTCGACAGGCGAAGCTTTCTTT.

This sequence joins TRBV6-2 or TRBV6-3 and TRBJ1-1, with 7 bases matching TRBD1. From germline, CDR1 is MNHEY and CDR2 SVGEGT. V shed 2 bases, J shed 4 bases, and the junction held 7 bases outside the gene matches. The CDR3 covers 15 residues. CDR3: CASSYRGRGATEAFF. CDR3 nucleotides: TGTGCCAGCAGTTACAGGGGGCGCGGAGCCACTGAAGCTTTCTTT.

This clonotype has a handful of counts. The germline gene is not matched at one end of the junction; a read error may be the cause. The chain is built from TRBV9 and TRBJ1-1; no clear D. The CDR3 consists of 13 residues. CDR1 and CDR2 (germline): SGDLS, YYNGEE. CDR3 amino acids: CASSVSGNTGAFF. For the CDR3, the DNA is TGTGCCAGCAGCGTATCGGGGAACACTGGAGCTTTCTTT.

This clonotype was seen only a few times. The gene calls are TRBV19 and TRBJ2-2; 12 bases line up with TRBD1. Trimming took 5 bases from V and 6 from J; bases not matched to a gene: 10. CDR3 size: 17 residues. The germline CDR1 and CDR2 sequences are LNHDA and SQIVND (reference sequence). The CDR3, as DNA: TGTGCCAGTAGTGTTAGGTCCGGGACAGGGGGCTCCGGGGAGCTGTTTTTT. This gives the protein CASSVRSGTGGSGELFF.

This clonotype has more than one count but fewer than ten. The CDR3 DNA reads TGTGCCATCAGTGATGGGCAGGTCAGGGTCAATGAGCAGTTCTTC. This gives the protein CAISDGQVRVNEQFF. The rearrangement uses TRBV10-3 and TRBJ2-1, with a tentative D call TRBD1 (5 bases). Trimming removed 3 bases at V and 6 bases at J, with 15 bases between. The CDR3 totals 15 residues. Germline CDR1 is ENHRY and CDR2 is SYGVKD.

The chain joins TRBV29-1 to TRBJ2-1; D uncertain. V lost 5 bases and J 8 bases, leaving 10 bases between the germline ends. Germline V gene data show CDR1 as SQVTM and CDR2 as ANQGSEA. The CDR3 totals 11 residues. CDR3 in DNA: TGCAGCGTTTCCGCGGTTTATGAGCAGTTCTTC. Amino acid sequence: CSVSAVYEQFF.

This clonotype was seen at least ten times. The chain has TRBV7-9 and TRBJ2-7; unclear D gene. Germline V gives CDR1 SEHNR, CDR2 FQNEAQ (reference sequence). V lost 4 bases to trimming and J lost 9 bases, with 19 bases between them. The CDR3 is 14 amino acids. In DNA, the CDR3 is TGTGCCAGCAGCTCTGACTTCTCCTACGAGCGGCAGTACTTC. Protein sequence: CASSSDFSYERQYF.